This T cell receptor (beta chain) was identified in a study of cytomegalovirus exposure and HLA in healthy donors. The donors (healthy individuals) were bone marrow donors. PCR primers comprised 60 Vbeta and 13 Jbeta primers. Measured with immunoSEQ multiplex PCR; TCRdb has only the in-frame clones, and not every one. The sample totals 200,000 or so clones. The CDR3 has 15 residues. With 4 bases removed from V and 0 bases from J, the gap between germline ends came to 12 bases. Germline V lookup: CDR1 MNHEY, CDR2 SVGAGI. The chain links TRBV6-5 to TRBJ1-2; perhaps TRBD1 as D (6 bases). The sequencing sample was made of PBMCs. This TCR derives from a boy aged 5-17 years in good health and CMV-seronegative. CDR3 amino acids: CASSFHRDPNYGYTF. In DNA, the CDR3 is TGTGCCAGCAGTTTCCACAGGGACCCTAACTATGGCTACACCTTC.